The clone carrying this T cell receptor (beta chain) appeared a single time. This specimen belongs to a study of graft-versus-host responses after intestinal transplantation. The method was immunoSEQ multiplex PCR; TCRdb's version includes in-frame clones alone and lacks a portion of them. The sample shows approximately 24,000 clones, more than 85% of them seen only once. Germline CDR1 KGHSH, CDR2 LQKENI. With 3 bases clipped from V and 7 bases from J, the junction kept 8 bases outside the gene matches. The CDR3 sequence is 14 residues long. This chain joins TRBV18 and TRBJ1-1; 7 bases are shared with TRBD1. The source material was PBMCs, sampled around 38 days after intestinal transplant. This TCR was recovered from a human patient who received an intestinal transplant, so some T cells may come from the graft donor. DNA of the CDR3: TGTGCCAGCTCACCCATAAGGGGGCGAGATGAAGCTTTCTTT. Its translation: CASSPIRGRDEAFF. Complete variable domain (other parts from reference TRBV18 and TRBJ1-1): NAGVMQNPRHLVRRRGQEARLRCSPMKGHSHVYWYRQLPEEGLKFMVYLQKENIIDESGMPKERFSAEFPKEGPSILRIQQVVRGDSAAYFCASSPIRGRDEAFFGQGTRLTVV.